The 9 T cell receptor beta chains below all came from one sample that was sequenced in a study of shared clonotypes between healthy human individuals. The data were produced by immunoSEQ multiplex PCR, yet TCRdb's version contains in-frame clones alone and is incomplete. The sample holds about 2.4 million clones, 90% to 95% seen once. Specimen: naive CD4+ T cells sorted from blood. Subset in this sample: CD45RA+ positively selected. The receptors shown here come from a man aged 18 to 35 in good health.

V and J are TRBV4-1 and TRBJ1-2, with 7 bases identical to TRBD1. Germline assignment: CDR1 MGHRA and CDR2 YSYEKL. There are 15 residues in the CDR3. Trimming took 2 bases from V and 6 from J; bases not matched to a gene: 9. The CDR3 region is CASSQPTGRENGYTF. The DNA for the CDR3 is TGCGCCAGCAGCCAACCGACAGGGAGGGAGAATGGCTACACCTTC.

This clone is a singleton in its sample. V is TRBV10-3 and J is TRBJ2-1, with 7 bases matching TRBD2. This CDR3 contains 14 residues. The V gene's germline CDR1 is ENHRY and CDR2 SYGVKD. The J segment lost 8 bases and the V segment lost 4 bases, leaving 8 bases of the junction unmatched. CDR3 DNA: TGTGCCATCAGTGTGTCTAGCGGTATCGATGAGCAGTTCTTC. Translated: CAISVSSGIDEQFF.

V is TRBV27 and J is TRBJ2-2; tentative D call: TRBD2 (6 bases). The CDR3 runs to 14 residues. V dropped 6 bases and J dropped 6 bases, with 14 bases sitting between them. Germline V gene lookup returns CDR1 MNHEY and CDR2 SMNVEV (reference sequence). The CDR3 loop reads CASRRGSEPGELFF. The CDR3 nucleotides are TGTGCCAGCAGACGGGGGAGCGAGCCCGGGGAGCTGTTTTTT.

V and J are TRBV13 and TRBJ2-3, with D hard to call. Germline CDR1 PRHDT, CDR2 FYEKMQ (reference sequence). The CDR3 length is 14 residues. V lost 2 bases to trimming and J lost 1 base, with 7 bases between them. CDR3: CASSLRDRTDTQYF. DNA of the CDR3: TGTGCCAGCAGCTTACGCGACCGCACAGATACGCAGTATTTT.

The V call is TRBV5-1, the J call TRBJ2-1; 7 bases fit TRBD2. Germline CDR1 SGHRS, CDR2 YFSETQ. The trim removed 0 bases at V and 0 bases at J, leaving 3 bases unmatched. This CDR3 spans 16 amino acids. The CDR3 is CASSLVTGGSYNEQFF. The CDR3 DNA reads as TGCGCCAGCAGCTTGGTAACGGGGGGCTCCTACAATGAGCAGTTCTTC.

V gene TRBV19 combines with J gene TRBJ2-7; TRBD2 matches at 12 bases. There are 16 residues in the CDR3. The germline gives CDR1 LNHDA, CDR2 SQIVND (reference sequence). The V and J ends lost 5 bases and 6 bases, in that order; junction bases with no gene match: 11. The CDR3 DNA follows: TGTGCCAGTAGTGCCTTGACTAGCGGGAGTTTGGGCGAGCAGTACTTC. Amino acids: CASSALTSGSLGEQYF.

The genes are TRBV6-5 and TRBJ1-5; the D is unclear. Looked up from germline, CDR1 is MNHEY and CDR2 is SVGAGI. The CDR3 contains 15 residues. The V and J ends lost 2 bases and 1 base respectively, with 9 bases between them. The CDR3 DNA reads TGTGCCAGCAGTTACGTCCCGGTGAGCAATCAGCCCCAGCATTTT. Translating gives CASSYVPVSNQPQHF.

The chain couples TRBV2 to TRBJ1-4; no reliable D call. With 8 bases removed from V and 0 bases from J, the gap between germline ends came to 10 bases. The length of the CDR3 is 14 residues. Germline loops: CDR1 SNHLY, CDR2 FYNNEI. CDR3 DNA sequence: TGTGCCAGCCAACGGCGAGCAACTAATGAAAAACTGTTTTTT. Its translation is CASQRRATNEKLFF.

The V call is TRBV5-1, the J call TRBJ1-2, with 7 nucleotides matching TRBD1. Unmatched junction bases numbered 7, after V lost 4 bases and J lost 7 bases. The CDR3 consists of 13 residues. From germline, CDR1 is SGHRS and CDR2 YFSETQ. The CDR3 reads CASSQGQSGGYTF. The CDR3 DNA reads TGCGCCAGCAGCCAGGGACAGTCGGGTGGCTACACCTTC.